Each of the 23 T cell receptor beta chains below was sequenced from the same sample in a study of T cells after somatic rescue of genetic block. Data came from immunoSEQ multiplex PCR; TCRdb stores just in-frame clones and leaves some out. The table shows approximately 65,000 clones, with 92% occurring only once. Specimen: peripheral blood mononuclear cells (PBMCs). The origin of the receptors is a man aged 35-49 years.

V usage is TRBV10-3 and J usage is TRBJ1-1; maybe TRBD1 (5 bases). V dropped 1 base and J dropped 7 bases, with 10 bases sitting between them. Looked up from germline, CDR1 is ENHRY and CDR2 is SYGVKD. This CDR3 is built from 13 residues. The CDR3 bases are TGTGCCATCAGTGAGTTCGGGGACCTTGAAGCTTTCTTT. Its protein is CAISEFGDLEAFF.

The V call is TRBV6-5, the J call TRBJ2-1, with 13 nucleotides matching TRBD2. Germline values: CDR1 MNHEY, CDR2 SVGAGI. The J segment lost 8 bases and the V segment lost 2 bases, leaving 6 bases of the junction unmatched. This CDR3 region has 16 residues. This CDR3 is CASSYEGTSGAHEQFF. The DNA of the CDR3 is TGTGCCAGCAGTTACGAAGGGACTAGCGGGGCCCATGAGCAGTTCTTC.

The J gene is TRBJ1-1, the V gene TRBV10-1; D is possibly TRBD1 (6 bases). CDR1 WNHNN and CDR2 SYGVQD come from the germline V gene (reference sequence). This CDR3 region has 13 residues. The ends were cut back, 0 bases at V and 8 bases at J, with 10 bases in the middle. The DNA of the CDR3 is TGCGCCAGCAGTGAGTCGACGGGGGCCGAAGCTTTCTTT. Its translation is CASSESTGAEAFF.

The chain has TRBV7-9 and TRBJ1-1, with D maybe TRBD1 (6 bases). The CDR3 is 15 amino acids. The ends were cut back, 1 base at V and 1 base at J, with 10 bases in the middle. Germline CDR1 reads SEHNR; CDR2 reads FQNEAQ (reference sequence). This CDR3 reads CASSLVGGRNTEAFF. The DNA of the CDR3 is TGTGCCAGCAGCTTAGTAGGGGGAAGGAACACTGAAGCTTTCTTT.

The chain has TRBV15 and TRBJ1-2; D is ambiguous. Germline V gene sequence: CDR1 LNHNV, CDR2 YYDKDF (reference sequence). This CDR3 spans 15 amino acids. V lost 0 bases to trimming and J lost 0 bases, with 8 bases between them. The CDR3 DNA reads as TGTGCCACCAGCAGAGATTGGGGAGCTAACTATGGCTACACCTTC. Translated, it gives CATSRDWGANYGYTF. Complete variable domain (other parts from reference TRBV15 and TRBJ1-2): DAMVIQNPRYQVTQFGKPVTLSCSQTLNHNVMYWYQQKSSQAPKLLFHYYDKDFNNEADTPDNFQSRRPNTSFCFLDIRSPGLGDTAMYLCATSRDWGANYGYTFGSGTRLTVV.

The J gene is TRBJ2-7, the V gene TRBV28; D gene uncertain. Germline loops: CDR1 MDHEN, CDR2 SYDVKM. The CDR3 length is 11 residues. Trimming cost V 6 bases and J 3 bases, with 6 bases left between them. Written as DNA, the CDR3 is TGTGCCAGCAGCCTGTACTACGAGCAGTACTTC. Translation gives CASSLYYEQYF.

This sequence joins TRBV7-9 and TRBJ1-4, with 7 bases fitting TRBD1. Germline CDR1 is SEHNR and CDR2 is FQNEAQ (reference sequence). The CDR3 totals 16 residues. With 5 bases clipped from V and 8 bases from J, the junction kept 14 bases outside the gene matches. CDR3 sequence reads: CASSRRRDSKLEKLFF. As DNA, the CDR3 is TGTGCCAGCAGCCGCCGCCGGGACAGTAAGCTAGAAAAACTGTTTTTT.

The chain has TRBV18 and TRBJ2-2; 8 positions agree with TRBD1. CDR1 and CDR2 (germline): KGHSH, LQKENI. The CDR3 is 15 residues long. The V segment lost 3 bases and the J segment 5 bases; nucleotides outside the gene matches: 5. DNA for the CDR3: TGTGCCAGCTCACCCGGACAGGGAAGGACCGGGGAGCTGTTTTTT. Translating it yields CASSPGQGRTGELFF.

This rearrangement joins TRBV6-5 to TRBJ1-4, with TRBD1 identical over 9 bases. Germline-derived CDR1 and CDR2 are MNHEY and SVGAGI. This CDR3 region has 14 residues. The V segment lost 6 bases and the J segment 7 bases; nucleotides outside the gene matches: 6. CDR3 sequence (DNA): TGTGCCAGCAGCCGGGACAGGGCGGGTGAAAAACTGTTTTTT. This encodes CASSRDRAGEKLFF.

This clone was counted between two and nine times. The chain links TRBV6-6 to TRBJ1-1; D not certain. Trimming cost V 2 bases and J 1 base, with 11 bases left between them. CDR3 length equals 15 residues. Germline assignment: CDR1 MNHNY and CDR2 SVGAGI (reference sequence). In DNA form, the CDR3 reads TGTGCCAGCAGTTACGGGGTAGTGGGGAACACTGAAGCTTTCTTT. Its translation: CASSYGVVGNTEAFF.

This clone came up once. The chain joins TRBV19 to TRBJ2-7, with D tentatively TRBD1 or TRBD2 (6 bases each). There are 12 residues in the CDR3. The ends were cut back, 3 bases at V and 6 bases at J, with 9 bases in the middle. Germline V gene sequence: CDR1 LNHDA, CDR2 SQIVND (reference sequence). CDR3 sequence reads: CASSIGGGEQYF. CDR3 in DNA: TGTGCCAGTAGTATCGGAGGGGGCGAGCAGTACTTC.

The chain joins TRBV6-5 to TRBJ1-2; 7 positions match TRBD1. V shed 1 base and J 10 bases; nucleotides not matched to a gene: 9. In germline, CDR1 is MNHEY, CDR2 SVGAGI. This CDR3 comprises 14 residues. DNA for the CDR3: TGTGCCAGCAGTTACTTGCAGGGGGGTTATTCCTACACCTTC. Amino acid sequence: CASSYLQGGYSYTF.

This clone was counted only a few times. The V gene is TRBV5-4, the J gene TRBJ2-3; 13 bases match TRBD2. This CDR3 contains 16 residues. Trimming removed 2 bases from V and 5 bases from J; junction bases left unmatched: 5. Germline CDR1 and CDR2: SGHNT and YYREEE (reference sequence). The CDR3 DNA reads TGTGCCAGCAGCTTACTAGCGGGAGGGCCGGAAGATACGCAGTATTTT. Its protein is CASSLLAGGPEDTQYF.

The rearrangement links TRBV18 to TRBJ2-2; D gene uncertain. V was trimmed by 0 bases and J by 1 base, leaving 12 bases between them. The CDR3 contains 17 residues. Germline values: CDR1 KGHSH, CDR2 LQKENI. The DNA of the CDR3 is TGTGCCAGCTCACCACCGGGTTTGTCAAAGAACACCGGGGAGCTGTTTTTT. Its protein product is CASSPPGLSKNTGELFF.

The V gene is TRBV28, the J gene TRBJ2-7; D is undetermined. The V gene lost 4 bases and the J gene lost 3 bases, with 13 bases spanning the gap. Looked up from germline, CDR1 is MDHEN and CDR2 is SYDVKM. This CDR3 is 14 amino acids long. The CDR3 bases are TGTGCCAGCAGTTCTCCCTCCTGGGGCTACGAGCAGTACTTC. It specifies CASSSPSWGYEQYF.

V is TRBV27 and J is TRBJ1-1; D is ambiguous. CDR1 and CDR2 from the germline V gene are MNHEY and SMNVEV (reference sequence). The CDR3 consists of 14 residues. The germline V and J ends were trimmed by 5 bases and 1 base, with 11 bases remaining between them. In nucleotides, the CDR3 is TGTGCCAGCAGTGCGGATAACAGGAACACTGAAGCTTTCTTT. Its translation: CASSADNRNTEAFF.

The rearrangement joins TRBV7-9 to TRBJ2-1; D is perhaps TRBD1 or TRBD2 (5 bases each). The CDR3 runs to 16 residues. The V and J ends lost 5 bases and 2 bases respectively, with 16 bases between them. Germline V CDR1 and CDR2: SEHNR, FQNEAQ (reference sequence). In DNA, the CDR3 is TGTGCCAGCAGCCCCACGAGGGGCCCCACCTACAATGAGCAGTTCTTC. It yields the protein CASSPTRGPTYNEQFF.

V and J are TRBV5-4 and TRBJ2-1, with 8 bases identical to TRBD2. Germline trimming cut 0 bases from V and 9 bases from J; bases unmatched to any gene: 11. Germline CDR1 is SGHNT and CDR2 is YYREEE (reference sequence). CDR3 length equals 16 residues. DNA for the CDR3: TGTGCCAGCAGCTTGGACCATAGCACGGGGGGGCCTGAGCAGTTCTTC. This encodes CASSLDHSTGGPEQFF.

The chain joins TRBV4-3 to TRBJ2-1; 9 nucleotides agree with TRBD2. CDR1 is LGHNA and CDR2 is YSLEER in the germline V gene. The trim removed 4 bases at V and 0 bases at J, leaving 19 bases unmatched. The CDR3 loop spans 21 amino acids. The CDR3 loop reads CASSRTYGTSRLADSYNEQFF. CDR3 DNA: TGCGCCAGCAGCCGTACGTACGGGACTTCAAGACTAGCGGACTCCTACAATGAGCAGTTCTTC.

V and J are TRBV27 and TRBJ1-3; weak D call: TRBD1 (6 bases). V was cut by 2 bases and J by 4 bases, with 12 bases left in between. CDR1 and CDR2 (germline): MNHEY, SMNVEV (reference sequence). The CDR3 has 15 residues. The CDR3 DNA reads as TGTGCCAGCAGTTTACACAGGGCTTCGGGAAACACCATATATTTT. This sequence encodes CASSLHRASGNTIYF.

This chain uses TRBV5-6 with TRBJ2-3, with a possible D match to TRBD2 (5 bases). V lost 5 bases and J 2 bases, leaving 15 bases between the germline ends. The CDR3 is made up of 15 amino acids. The germline V gene encodes CDR1 SGHDT and CDR2 YYEEEE. The CDR3 reads CASRLARWATDTQYF. The CDR3 DNA follows: TGTGCCAGCAGGTTAGCGCGTTGGGCCACAGATACGCAGTATTTT.

This sequence joins TRBV4-2 and TRBJ2-3, with 11 bases lining up with TRBD2. The CDR3 totals 16 residues. Per germline, CDR1 LGHNA and CDR2 YNFKEQ. The J segment lost 5 bases and the V segment lost 4 bases, leaving 8 bases of the junction unmatched. The CDR3 region has the DNA TGTGCCAGCAGCCGCCGACTAGCGGGAAGAATAGATACGCAGTATTTT. Translation: CASSRRLAGRIDTQYF.

This chain links TRBV5-1 with TRBJ2-1; a possible D gene is TRBD1 (5 bases). CDR3 length: 15 residues. Germline values: CDR1 SGHRS, CDR2 YFSETQ. Trimming took off 3 bases at V and 6 bases at J, with 16 bases between the two ends. In DNA, the CDR3 is TGCGCCAGCAGCTCGACAGCCTCCTCGTCCAATGAGCAGTTCTTC. Protein sequence: CASSSTASSSNEQFF.